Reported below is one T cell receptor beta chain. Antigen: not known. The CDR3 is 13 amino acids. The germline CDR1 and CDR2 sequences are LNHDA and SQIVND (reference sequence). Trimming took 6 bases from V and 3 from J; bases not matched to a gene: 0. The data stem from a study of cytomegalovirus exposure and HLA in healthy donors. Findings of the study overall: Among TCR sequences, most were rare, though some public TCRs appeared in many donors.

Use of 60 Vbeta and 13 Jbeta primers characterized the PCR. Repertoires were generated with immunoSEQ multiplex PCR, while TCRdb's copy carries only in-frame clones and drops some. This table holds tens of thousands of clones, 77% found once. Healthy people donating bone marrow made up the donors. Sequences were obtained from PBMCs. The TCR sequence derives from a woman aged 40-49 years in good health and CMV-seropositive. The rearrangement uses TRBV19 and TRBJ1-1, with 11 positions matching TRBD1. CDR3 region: CASRDRGHTEAFF. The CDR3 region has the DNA TGTGCCAGTAGGGACAGGGGGCACACTGAAGCTTTCTTT.